This section outlines one T cell receptor (beta chain) sequence together with its context. These data come from a study of blood T cell repertoires in COVID-19. Study details: The analysed material was cDNA or gDNA that came from T cells, B-cell-depleted T cells, or PBMCs.

Data came from immunoSEQ multiplex PCR; TCRdb stores just in-frame clones and leaves some out. The sample has over 110,000 clones, roughly 88% seen once. The CDR3 covers 14 residues. The germline V gene encodes CDR1 KGHSH and CDR2 LQKENI. V was pared by 2 bases and J by 0 bases, with 7 bases between. This clonotype originated in a human donor in a cohort sampled during active COVID-19. The chain combines TRBV18 with TRBJ1-2; no definite D call. Sequencing was carried out using peripheral blood. Written as DNA, the CDR3 is TGTGCCAGCTCACCATTATTCTCTAACTATGGCTACACCTTC. This gives the protein CASSPLFSNYGYTF.